The rows below give T cell receptor beta chains drawn from one sample of a study of OX40 agonist ivuxolimab in advanced cancers. Assay used: immunoSEQ multiplex PCR; TCRdb lists only in-frame clones, some missing. The profile shows 60,000 to 80,000 clones, 80% to 90% of them singletons. The sample in question was CD4+ or CD8+ T cells sorted from blood, obtained in a trial of the OX40 agonist ivuxolimab. These receptors were obtained from an adult with an advanced solid tumor such as melanoma, head and neck, liver or kidney cancer. The conserved cysteine and the conserved F or W are not part of the CDR3 here. The D gene is left open where the match is weak.

ASSAGDRDQPQH TRBV2 NA
ASSVVGGNQPQH TRBV6-1 NA
SVEEQGASSAAF TRBV29-1 TRBD1
ASSFSGGKQPQH TRBV11-2 TRBD1
ASKRGTYNEQF TRBV14 NA
ASSLDKVGGQPQH TRBV7-2 NA
ASSLGGGTGELF TRBV27 NA
ASRLIQGYTEAF TRBV5-1 NA
ASSPQKEGMNTEAF TRBV18 NA
ASRTPTPGQEGGYT TRBV28 NA
ASSRDREQF TRBV6-5 NA
ASSGSGTANTGELF TRBV9 NA
ASIQTDIVRGNQPQH TRBV19 NA
AISESQRGASNEQF TRBV10-3 TRBD2
ASSQEDGAPQH TRBV4-2 NA
ASNLNGGGDTQY TRBV19 TRBD2
ASTGGNNQPQH TRBV30 NA
ASSLPDTDTQY TRBV7-2 NA
SVGVSEHQPQH TRBV29-1 NA
ASRWTGGTIRTDTQY TRBV2 TRBD1
ASSLLAGAGELF TRBV7-7 TRBD2
ASTSGGLGTGELF TRBV5-1 TRBD2
AIKAPQGEQF TRBV10-3 NA
ASSLTGGTSGVNPSSYNEQF TRBV7-3 TRBD2
ASRLNMNTEAF TRBV7-2 NA
ASSLNGQGSETQY TRBV5-1 TRBD1
ASSFRGVRSYEQY TRBV28 NA
AIAGANQPQH TRBV10-3 NA
ASAGLNTEAF TRBV11-3 NA
ASYQGGNKNTEAF TRBV7-2 TRBD1
ASTPKVSVTNTEAF TRBV6-6 NA
ASSVEGRGGSPLH TRBV9 NA
ASSLNDHSGNTIY TRBV9 NA
ATRAAGNTIY TRBV19 NA
ASSQLGTYEQY TRBV4-2 NA
ASSQGKNTEAF TRBV4-3 NA